Listed below are T cell receptor beta chains from one sample, sequenced in a study of regulatory T cells in long-lasting Graves disease. TCRdb recomputed calls from the multiplex PCR reads with MiXCR, one row per CDR3 protein. The sample yields about 290,000 distinct CDR3 sequences, 20% to 25% seen once. This specimen consisted of peripheral blood mononuclear cells (PBMCs), obtained when the disease was refractory, from a patient treated with antithyroid drugs. The receptor set was obtained from a female donor with Graves disease. Both conserved end residues are part of each CDR3. A D gene is named only where the DNA matches it firmly. Clone size is stated in some rows and not others, as once, few, many or a class when expanded.

DNA	CDR3	V	J	D	size
TGTGCCAGCCGAAAGGCATATATGAACACTGAAGCTTTCTTT	CASRKAYMNTEAFF	TRBV6-1	TRBJ1-1	.	.
TGTGCCAGCAGTTCTCCAGGAGACCCCCGCACAGATACGCAGTATTTT	CASSSPGDPRTDTQYF	TRBV28	TRBJ2-3	.	.
TGTGCCAGCAGTCCCGGGACAGGGGTCTGGAGCAATCAGCCCCAGCATTTT	CASSPGTGVWSNQPQHF	TRBV6-1	TRBJ1-5	TRBD1	.
TGTGCCAGCAGCTCCCGGACTAGCAGCACAGATACGCAGTATTTT	CASSSRTSSTDTQYF	TRBV14	TRBJ2-3	TRBD2	.
TGTGCCAGCGCGGCGAGGAAGGGCCACGAGCAGTACTTC	CASAARKGHEQYF	TRBV5-5	TRBJ2-7	.	many
TGCGCCAGCAGCCAAGAGGGGGCGGGCGGGGAGCTGTTTTTT	CASSQEGAGGELFF	TRBV4-3	TRBJ2-2	.	.
TGTGCCAGCACCACCAAGACAGGGGGTTGGGAGCAGTACTTC	CASTTKTGGWEQYF	TRBV28	TRBJ2-7	TRBD1	.
TGTGCCAGCAGTCTAGGATTGGGGGGGACCTACGAGCAGTACTTC	CASSLGLGGTYEQYF	TRBV7-3	TRBJ2-7	TRBD2	few
TGCGCCAGCAGCCAAGATCGGGAGCGTCCCCACAACACCGGGGAGCTGTTTTTT	CASSQDRERPHNTGELFF	TRBV4-3	TRBJ2-2	.	.
TGTGCCAGCGGGCTCCTTGTGGCTGAAGCTTTCTTT	CASGLLVAEAFF	TRBV7-9	TRBJ1-1	.	many
TGTGCCAGCGGGCTAGCGGGAGTAAACATTCAGTACTTC	CASGLAGVNIQYF	TRBV6-1	TRBJ2-4	TRBD2	.
TGTGCCAGCTTAGGGGCGGGGACAGGGAGCAATCAGCCCCAGCATTTT	CASLGAGTGSNQPQHF	TRBV11-2	TRBJ1-5	TRBD1	few
TGTGCCAGCAGTGAAGCCGTCCTAGCGGGCAGCGGGGAGCTGTTTTTT	CASSEAVLAGSGELFF	TRBV2	TRBJ2-2	TRBD2	many
TGCAGCGTTGTGGGGGGTTCCTACGAGCAGTACTTC	CSVVGGSYEQYF	TRBV29-1	TRBJ2-7	.	.
TGCAGTGCGAGCCGAGAACTAGCTACCGGCCTGGAGACCCAGTACTTC	CSASRELATGLETQYF	TRBV20-1	TRBJ2-5	.	few
TGTGCCACCAGTGATTGCACGACAGGGCACTACCCACTAACTAATGAAAAACTGTTTTTT	CATSDCTTGHYPLTNEKLFF	TRBV24-1	TRBJ1-4	TRBD1	many
TGCGCCAGCAGTCCTGCTGTGGGGCAGGGGTATCAGCCCCAGCATTTT	CASSPAVGQGYQPQHF	TRBV5-1	TRBJ1-5	.	many
TGCAGCGTTGTAGAGGCGAGCGTAAGCGGGAGTATTTACGAGCAGTACTTC	CSVVEASVSGSIYEQYF	TRBV29-1	TRBJ2-7	TRBD2	.
TGCAGTGCTATGTGGGTCGCCGAGCAGTACTTC	CSAMWVAEQYF	TRBV20-1	TRBJ2-7	.	few
TGTGCCAGCAGCGCGGGACTAGTTACTGAGCAGTTCTTC	CASSAGLVTEQFF	TRBV7-9	TRBJ2-1	TRBD2	many
TGTGCCAGCAGTGAAAGACAGGGAGCTGGGGCCAACGTCCTGACTTTC	CASSERQGAGANVLTF	TRBV6-2/TRBV6-3	TRBJ2-6	TRBD1	many
TGCAGTGCTAGAGCTGGGGCAGGGTGGGGCAATCAGCCCCAGCATTTT	CSARAGAGWGNQPQHF	TRBV20-1	TRBJ1-5	.	few
TGCAGCGTTGGGGATAGCGGGTCTTACGAGCAGTACTTC	CSVGDSGSYEQYF	TRBV29-1	TRBJ2-7	TRBD2	many
TGTGCCAGCGCCAGGACAGGGGGCCATGGCTACACCTTC	CASARTGGHGYTF	TRBV6-1	TRBJ1-2	TRBD1	.
TGCAGCGTTGAAGTGGCAGATACGCAGTATTTT	CSVEVADTQYF	TRBV29-1	TRBJ2-3	.	.
TGTGCCAGCAGTGATGGACAGGTCCTGTATGGCTACACCTTC	CASSDGQVLYGYTF	TRBV6-1	TRBJ1-2	TRBD1	.
TGTGCCATCAGTGCTACTACGGAGGGGACTGAAGCTTTCTTT	CAISATTEGTEAFF	TRBV10-3	TRBJ1-1	.	many
TGCAGTGCTAGAGAAGGGACAGGCCCAACATCAGAATATGGCTACACCTTC	CSAREGTGPTSEYGYTF	TRBV20-1	TRBJ1-2	TRBD1	many
TGTGCCAGCAGTTGGACTCCAGCGGGAGTAGGGAACATTCAGTACTTC	CASSWTPAGVGNIQYF	TRBV6-2/TRBV6-3	TRBJ2-4	TRBD2	many
TGCGCCAGCAGCTGGGACTACGGTTACGAGCAGTACTTC	CASSWDYGYEQYF	TRBV5-1	TRBJ2-7	TRBD2	.
TGCGCCAGCAGCCAAGTCGTATCCTACGAGCAGTACTTC	CASSQVVSYEQYF	TRBV4-1	TRBJ2-7	.	.
TGTGCCAGCAGCTTACAGGGTGGCAATCAGCCCCAGCATTTT	CASSLQGGNQPQHF	TRBV12-3/TRBV12-4	TRBJ1-5	.	many
TGCAGTGCGGACCGGGACCTGGAGACCCAGTACTTC	CSADRDLETQYF	TRBV20-1	TRBJ2-5	.	many
TGTGCCAGCAGCACAGGGGGCGTCGGGATACGGGGCTACACCTTC	CASSTGGVGIRGYTF	TRBV28	TRBJ1-2	TRBD1	many
TGTGCCTGGAGTCCGCTGGACAGACCAGCCTACGAGCAGTACTTC	CAWSPLDRPAYEQYF	TRBV30	TRBJ2-7	.	few
TGTGCCAGCAGCCCGGGTGGAGCGAACGGCAACTACGAGCAGTACTTC	CASSPGGANGNYEQYF	TRBV28	TRBJ2-7	.	many
TGTGCCAGCAGTTACGGTGGGGGGACCAATCAGCCCCAGCATTTT	CASSYGGGTNQPQHF	TRBV12-3/TRBV12-4	TRBJ1-5	.	few
TGTGCCAGCAGCTCGACAGGGTTCCACGAGCAGTACTTC	CASSSTGFHEQYF	TRBV5-6	TRBJ2-7	TRBD1	few
TGTGCCAGTAGTCAGGGGCGCGGGGAGACCCAGTACTTC	CASSQGRGETQYF	TRBV19	TRBJ2-5	.	.
TGCGCCAGCAGCCAAGAGCAGAACACTGAAGCTTTCTTT	CASSQEQNTEAFF	TRBV4-3	TRBJ1-1	.	.
TGTGCCAGCAGTTACGCGGGAGGGCTTTACAATGAGCAGTTCTTC	CASSYAGGLYNEQFF	TRBV6-9	TRBJ2-1	TRBD2	.
TGCAGTGCTAGAGGACAGGGAGGACAGCCCCAGCATTTT	CSARGQGGQPQHF	TRBV20-1	TRBJ1-5	TRBD1	.
TGTGCCAGCGTTCAACTAGGATTCTACGAGCAGTACTTC	CASVQLGFYEQYF	TRBV6-1	TRBJ2-7	.	.
TGTGCCAGCACCGGCGTACAGGGTTTTGACAACATTCAGTACTTC	CASTGVQGFDNIQYF	TRBV28	TRBJ2-4	.	many
TGTGCCAGCAGTGAAAAAGGGCTTAGCAATCAGCCCCAGCATTTT	CASSEKGLSNQPQHF	TRBV6-1	TRBJ1-5	.	many
TGCAGTGCCACTAATACAGAGAGCTCTGGAAACACCATATATTTT	CSATNTESSGNTIYF	TRBV20-1	TRBJ1-3	.	few
TGTGCCAGCAGTGGGCGGGACAGGGCCTACGAGCAGTACTTC	CASSGRDRAYEQYF	TRBV27	TRBJ2-7	TRBD1	.
TGTGCCAGCAGTTTCGACAGGGGGCGTTCACCCCTCCACTTT	CASSFDRGRSPLHF	TRBV12-3/TRBV12-4	TRBJ1-6	TRBD1	.
TGCGCCAGCAGCCAAGATGTTGGGTCCCCGGCCAAAAACATTCAGTACTTC	CASSQDVGSPAKNIQYF	TRBV4-3	TRBJ2-4	.	few
TGTGCCATCAGTGAGAACTTAGGGACAGGCGACTTCTTGTACTTC	CAISENLGTGDFLYF	TRBV10-3	TRBJ2-7	TRBD1	.
TGTGCCAGCAACAAAGGGAGGCAGCAGTACTTC	CASNKGRQQYF	TRBV28	TRBJ2-7	.	many
TGTGCCATCAGTGGCAGGACAGGGGCTTCGGCCGGGGAGCCGTTTTTT	CAISGRTGASAGEPFF	TRBV10-3	TRBJ2-2	TRBD1	few
TGTGCCAGCAGTGAAGCTTCAATGCGGGCATCCTACGAGCAGTACTTC	CASSEASMRASYEQYF	TRBV6-1	TRBJ2-7	.	many
TGTGCCAGCAGTTTATGGGGAGGGGAGCCCCAGCATTTT	CASSLWGGEPQHF	TRBV28	TRBJ1-5	.	.
TGTGCCAGCAGTCCGAGGAGACGATTTGAGCAGTACTTC	CASSPRRRFEQYF	TRBV28	TRBJ2-7	.	many
TGTGCCAGCAGCTCCCGGGGCGGTACCTACGAGCAGTACTTC	CASSSRGGTYEQYF	TRBV7-2	TRBJ2-7	.	.
TGTGCCAGCAGCACCTACGGGACGCGGAATATACCATCTGGAAACACCATATATTTT	CASSTYGTRNIPSGNTIYF	TRBV19	TRBJ1-3	.	few
TGTGCCAGTCTCGGGGGCCAGGAGGTGGGTAGCAATCAGCCCCAGCATTTT	CASLGGQEVGSNQPQHF	TRBV19	TRBJ1-5	.	.